The subject of this entry is one T cell receptor beta chain. This entry is derived from a study of blood T cell repertoires in COVID-19. Study details: Sources were T cells, B-cell-depleted T cells, or PBMCs; the material itself was cDNA or gDNA.

V was trimmed by 6 bases and J by 0 bases, leaving 12 bases between them. This CDR3 has 16 residues. Germline CDR1 MNHEY, CDR2 SMNVEV (reference sequence). The table came from immunoSEQ multiplex PCR; TCRdb's copy has only in-frame clones and leaves some out. The sample consists of about 220,000 clones, 86% of them appearing once. The chain uses TRBV27 and TRBJ2-6; the D gene is possibly TRBD1 (6 bases). The sequence was collected from a young man who had recovered from COVID-19. Specimen: peripheral blood. CDR3 DNA sequence: TGTGCCAGCAGCCTTTGGGGGCACTCTGGGGCCAACGTCCTGACTTTC. Translating gives CASSLWGHSGANVLTF.